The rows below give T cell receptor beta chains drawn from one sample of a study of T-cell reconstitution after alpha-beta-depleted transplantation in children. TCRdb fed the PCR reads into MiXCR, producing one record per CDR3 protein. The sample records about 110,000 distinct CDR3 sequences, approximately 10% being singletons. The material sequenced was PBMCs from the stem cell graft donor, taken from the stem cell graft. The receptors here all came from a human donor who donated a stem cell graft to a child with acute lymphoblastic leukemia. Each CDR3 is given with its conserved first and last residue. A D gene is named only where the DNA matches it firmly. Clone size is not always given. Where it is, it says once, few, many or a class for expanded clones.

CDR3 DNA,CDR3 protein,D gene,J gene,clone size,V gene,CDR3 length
TGTGCCAGCTCACTCACTGGGCCAGGGCAAAGAGGAAGCACTGAAGCTTTCTTT,CASSLTGPGQRGSTEAFF,.,TRBJ1-1,.,TRBV18,18
TGCAGCGTTGAAGATCCGACAGGGGGTCCCTACGACCAGTACTTC,CSVEDPTGGPYDQYF,TRBD1,TRBJ2-7,.,TRBV29-1,15
TGCAGCGCTGGGGGATTACAGGGTTTCACCACCCAAGAGACCCAGTACTTC,CSAGGLQGFTTQETQYF,.,TRBJ2-5,many,TRBV29-1,17
TGTGCCAGCAGCTCCCATTACGGCTCCTACAATGAGCAGTTCTTC,CASSSHYGSYNEQFF,.,TRBJ2-1,many,TRBV7-2,15
TGTGCCTGGAGTATGGACAGACGACTCTCCTACGAGCAGTACTTC,CAWSMDRRLSYEQYF,.,TRBJ2-7,few,TRBV30,15
TGCGCCAGCAGCCAAGACCCGGGACAGGGACTCTCTGGGGCCAACGTCCTGACTTTC,CASSQDPGQGLSGANVLTF,TRBD1,TRBJ2-6,many,TRBV4-1,19
TGTGCCAGCAGTGAAGGTGTTGGGCAGAGCTCCTACGAGCAGTACTTC,CASSEGVGQSSYEQYF,.,TRBJ2-7,many,TRBV6-1,16
TGTGCCAGCAGCGTAGATTATAGGGGGGAGCAGCCCCAGCATTTT,CASSVDYRGEQPQHF,.,TRBJ1-5,many,TRBV9,15
TGTGCCAGCAGCTTGGAAGCGGGAGGGGGGCGGAATACGCAGTATTTT,CASSLEAGGGRNTQYF,TRBD2,TRBJ2-3,many,TRBV11-2,16
TGTGCCAGCAGCCTCCGGGAGACAGGGGGAAGGGAGCTGTTTTTT,CASSLRETGGRELFF,TRBD1,TRBJ2-2,.,TRBV7-8,15
TGTGCCAGCAGCTTGGGACAGGGGGCCCTCTACGAGCAGTACTTC,CASSLGQGALYEQYF,TRBD1,TRBJ2-7,many,TRBV7-6,15
TGTGCCAGCAGCTTTCCGGGACAGGGGGCCTACGAGCAGTACTTC,CASSFPGQGAYEQYF,TRBD1,TRBJ2-7,many,TRBV7-9,15
TGTGCCAGCAGCCAAGGGGCAAGGGTGTCGGAGCGTGAAAAACTGTTTTTT,CASSQGARVSEREKLFF,.,TRBJ1-4,many,TRBV3-1,17
TGTGCCAGCAGCCCGAAGGTCGGGGCTGCCTTGGAGCAGTACTTC,CASSPKVGAALEQYF,.,TRBJ2-7,many,TRBV7-9,15
TGTGCCAGCTCACCACCCCGCGGTGGCCAGACTGGCTACACCTTC,CASSPPRGGQTGYTF,.,TRBJ1-2,.,TRBV18,15
TGCGCCAGCAGACCTAGGACAGGGGAAGTATCCTACGAGCAGTACTTC,CASRPRTGEVSYEQYF,TRBD1,TRBJ2-7,many,TRBV5-1,16
TGCGCCAGCAGCGAGAACGGATACGATCAGTACTTC,CASSENGYDQYF,.,TRBJ2-7,.,TRBV5-1,12
TGTGCCAGCAGCTTTGGTTTCGGAGAGCAGTTCTTC,CASSFGFGEQFF,.,TRBJ2-1,.,TRBV7-2,12
TGTGCCAGCAGCCTGGCGTTTGGGGGCTACAATGAGCAGTTCTTC,CASSLAFGGYNEQFF,.,TRBJ2-1,many,TRBV3-1,15
TGTGCCAGCAGTTTAGCGGTGGGACTAGCGGGGGTCGCCGGGGAGCTGTTTTTT,CASSLAVGLAGVAGELFF,TRBD2,TRBJ2-2,many,TRBV12-3/TRBV12-4,18
TGCAGCGTTGAAGGGGGGGCCGACTACGAGCAGTACTTC,CSVEGGADYEQYF,.,TRBJ2-7,many,TRBV29-1,13
TGCGCCAGCAGCTGGGACTCTACCGTCTCTTACGAGCAGTACTTC,CASSWDSTVSYEQYF,.,TRBJ2-7,many,TRBV5-1,15
TGCGCCAGCAGCTGGGGACAGGGGGCTTCCTACAATGAGCAGTTCTTC,CASSWGQGASYNEQFF,TRBD1,TRBJ2-1,many,TRBV5-1,16
TGTGCCAGCAGCCTAGTGTCCTATAATTCACCCCTCCACTTT,CASSLVSYNSPLHF,.,TRBJ1-6,many,TRBV7-9,14
TGTGCCAGCAGTTTATCGAAGTCCGGGTATATCTCCTACGAGCAGTACTTC,CASSLSKSGYISYEQYF,.,TRBJ2-7,many,TRBV27,17
TGCGCCAGCAGGCGGCTAGGGCAGGGTGGTAACACTGAAGCTTTCTTT,CASRRLGQGGNTEAFF,.,TRBJ1-1,many,TRBV5-1,16
TGTGCCAGCAAAAACACAGGGGTCTACGAGCAGTACTTC,CASKNTGVYEQYF,TRBD1,TRBJ2-7,many,TRBV6-5,13
TGTGCCAGCAGCCCCCGAGGGTTCACCTCCTACAATGAGCAGTTCTTC,CASSPRGFTSYNEQFF,.,TRBJ2-1,few,TRBV7-6,16
TGTGCCAGCAGTGAGACAGGAAAATTTGCCTACGAGCAGTACTTC,CASSETGKFAYEQYF,.,TRBJ2-7,many,TRBV25-1,15
TGTGCCAGCAGCTGGGCAGCAACTAATGAAAAACTGTTTTTT,CASSWAATNEKLFF,.,TRBJ1-4,many,TRBV11-2,14
TGTGCCAGCAGCTTAGGACAGGCAGACATGAACACTGAAGCTTTCTTT,CASSLGQADMNTEAFF,.,TRBJ1-1,many,TRBV7-6,16
TGTGCCAGCACGACAGGGGGGGAAAAACTGTTTTTT,CASTTGGEKLFF,TRBD1,TRBJ1-4,.,TRBV3-1,12
TGTGCCAGCAGCCCTGCCTGGGGATCATATGGCTACACCTTC,CASSPAWGSYGYTF,.,TRBJ1-2,many,TRBV6-4,14
TGCGCCAGCAGCTTGTTGGGCAGGGATTCAACTAATGAAAAACTGTTTTTT,CASSLLGRDSTNEKLFF,.,TRBJ1-4,many,TRBV5-1,17
TGCAGTGCGGGACTGCTGAACACTGAAGCTTTCTTT,CSAGLLNTEAFF,.,TRBJ1-1,.,TRBV20-1,12
TGTGCCAGCACCCTCAGACTAGCGTGGGGGGAGCTGTTTTTT,CASTLRLAWGELFF,TRBD2,TRBJ2-2,.,TRBV7-6,14
TGTGCCAGCAGCCCGTTGACAGGGTCCTCCTACGAGCAGTACTTC,CASSPLTGSSYEQYF,TRBD1,TRBJ2-7,many,TRBV7-2,15
TGTGCCAGCAGCTCAGTAAGGGGGGGCGCTAACTATGGCTACACCTTC,CASSSVRGGANYGYTF,.,TRBJ1-2,many,TRBV7-2,16
TGCAGTGCTCCCCACCTTTCGACAGGGACTAGCTCCTACGAGCAGTACTTC,CSAPHLSTGTSSYEQYF,.,TRBJ2-7,many,TRBV20-1,17
TGCGCCAGCAGCTTGGGCAACGAGCAGTACTTC,CASSLGNEQYF,.,TRBJ2-7,many,TRBV5-1,11
TGCAGCGTTGATAGCGGGAGGGCAGTCCCCAATGAGCAGTTCTTC,CSVDSGRAVPNEQFF,TRBD2,TRBJ2-1,many,TRBV29-1,15
TGTGCCACCAGCAGAGATACGGTGACGACTGAAGCTTTCTTT,CATSRDTVTTEAFF,.,TRBJ1-1,many,TRBV15,14
TGTGCCAGCAGCTTACGGGCCCCCAGGCATTCACCCCTCCACTTT,CASSLRAPRHSPLHF,.,TRBJ1-6,many,TRBV7-2,15
TGTGCCAGCAGTCCAAGCTCTGGAGACACCATATATTTT,CASSPSSGDTIYF,.,TRBJ1-3,many,TRBV27,13
TGTGCCAGCAGTTTACAGAAACAATTGGACGAGCAGTACTTC,CASSLQKQLDEQYF,.,TRBJ2-7,many,TRBV28,14
TGTGCCAGCAGCACGGGGAGTTTTTTCGGGTACCCCGTAGATGAGCAGTTCTTC,CASSTGSFFGYPVDEQFF,.,TRBJ2-1,many,TRBV5-5,18
TGTGCCAGCAGTGGGGGAATGGAGACCCAGTACTTC,CASSGGMETQYF,.,TRBJ2-5,many,TRBV25-1,12
TGTGCCAGCAGCCGCCCTCTGTACAATGAGCAGTTCTTC,CASSRPLYNEQFF,.,TRBJ2-1,many,TRBV3-1,13
TGCGCCAGCAGCTCCAGGGAAATTGATAGCGGGAGAACCTACGAGCAGTACTTC,CASSSREIDSGRTYEQYF,TRBD2,TRBJ2-7,many,TRBV5-1,18
TGTGCCAGCAGCATGGCTGGGATCGGCTACAATGAGCAGTTCTTC,CASSMAGIGYNEQFF,.,TRBJ2-1,many,TRBV12-3/TRBV12-4,15
TGTGCCAGCAGTCGGACAGTATTTTATAGCGGGATTAGCTCCTACAATGAGCAGTTCTTC,CASSRTVFYSGISSYNEQFF,TRBD2,TRBJ2-1,many,TRBV6-2/TRBV6-3,20
TGTGCCAGCAGCTCCAGAGACCGATCCTACGAGCAGTACTTC,CASSSRDRSYEQYF,.,TRBJ2-7,.,TRBV7-1,14
TGTGCCAGCAGATTAACAGGAATCGTGGTCACCGGGGAGCTGTTTTTT,CASRLTGIVVTGELFF,.,TRBJ2-2,many,TRBV7-2,16
TGCAGTGCTAGAGATCTGGGGTGGAACACTGAAGCTTTCTTT,CSARDLGWNTEAFF,.,TRBJ1-1,many,TRBV20-1,14